Following are 15 T cell receptor beta chains from one sample sequenced in a study of cytomegalovirus exposure and HLA in healthy donors. Both 60 Vbeta primers and 13 Jbeta primers went into the PCR. The assay was immunoSEQ multiplex PCR, and TCRdb's table has in-frame clones only and misses some. This table has approximately 88,000 clones, roughly 80% appearing once. Sequencing input: PBMCs. These receptors originate from a male donor in good health and CMV-seronegative.

The chain recombines TRBV11-2 with TRBJ1-2; unclear D gene. Between the trimmed V and J ends, which lost 6 bases and 4 bases, there was a span of 12 bases. Germline loops: CDR1 SGHAT, CDR2 FQNNGV. This CDR3 contains 13 residues. CDR3 sequence (DNA): TGTGCCAGCAGGTCGGGAGCATCCTATGGCTACACCTTC. Its protein is CASRSGASYGYTF.

V gene TRBV9 combines with J gene TRBJ2-1; D gene unclear. Germline V gene sequence: CDR1 SGDLS, CDR2 YYNGEE. V gave up 0 bases and J gave up 0 bases, with 13 bases separating them. The length of the CDR3 is 17 residues. In nucleotides, the CDR3 is TGTGCCAGCAGCGTAGGGATCACTACCGCCTCCTACAATGAGCAGTTCTTC. It codes for CASSVGITTASYNEQFF.

The chain combines TRBV7-3 with TRBJ1-6; 9 bases agree with TRBD1. V was clipped by 4 bases and J by 5 bases; unmatched bases: 6. The CDR3 has 16 residues. The V gene's germline CDR1 is SGHTA and CDR2 FQGTGA. The CDR3 loop reads CASSYLGTGNNSPLHF. The CDR3 coding sequence is TGTGCCAGCAGCTACCTGGGGACAGGGAATAATTCACCCCTCCACTTT.

This clone occurred a few times. V and J are TRBV18 and TRBJ2-7; D is unclear. Per germline, CDR1 KGHSH and CDR2 LQKENI. The CDR3 spans 16 residues. V was trimmed by 3 bases and J by 2 bases, leaving 17 bases between them. CDR3 region: CASSPAVRNTTYEQYF. CDR3 sequence (DNA): TGTGCCAGCTCACCCGCCGTCCGGAATACTACCTACGAGCAGTACTTC.

The V gene is TRBV4-1, the J gene TRBJ2-7; TRBD2 might be the D (5 bases). This CDR3 spans 15 amino acids. Germline-derived CDR1 and CDR2 are MGHRA and YSYEKL. Trimming stripped 1 base from V and 6 bases from J, with 16 bases between. CDR3 in DNA: TGCGCCAGCAGCCAAGGGTACGGGAAGAGCCGCGAGCAGTACTTC. This sequence encodes CASSQGYGKSREQYF.

The rearrangement links TRBV7-2 to TRBJ2-7; a possible D gene is TRBD2 (5 bases). The CDR3 runs to 13 residues. The germline CDR1 and CDR2 sequences are SGHTA and FQGNSA. Deletions cut 10 bases from V and 5 bases from J, with 18 bases between. The CDR3 reads CATNPGSRHEQYF. The CDR3 region has the DNA TGTGCCACCAACCCGGGATCCCGCCACGAGCAGTACTTC.

The J gene is TRBJ2-5, the V gene TRBV7-9, with a possible D match to TRBD1 (5 bases). Looked up from germline, CDR1 is SEHNR and CDR2 is FQNEAQ (reference sequence). The CDR3 extends over 15 amino acids. The germline V and J ends were trimmed by 2 bases and 3 bases, with 13 bases remaining between them. CDR3 DNA: TGTGCCAGCAGCTTACAGGGTTGGAATGAAGAGACCCAGTACTTC. Translation: CASSLQGWNEETQYF.

In DNA form, the CDR3 reads TGTGCCAGCAAATTAGAGAACACCGGGGAGCTGTTTTTT. It specifies CASKLENTGELFF. V is TRBV2 and J is TRBJ2-2, with D hard to call. Germline CDR1 reads SNHLY; CDR2 reads FYNNEI. This CDR3 contains 13 residues. V was shortened by 7 bases and J by 1 base, with 7 bases between the two germline ends.

The chain is built from TRBV19 and TRBJ2-2, with unresolved D. Trimming took off 7 bases at V and 5 bases at J, with 14 bases between the two ends. The germline V gene encodes CDR1 LNHDA and CDR2 SQIVND (reference sequence). The CDR3 contains 14 residues. CDR3 sequence (DNA): TGTGCCAGTAATGGTGAAGACATGACCGGGGAGCTGTTTTTT. Protein product: CASNGEDMTGELFF.

The chain recombines TRBV11-3 with TRBJ2-5; D is unresolved. The CDR3 loop spans 13 amino acids. V lost 1 base and J 5 bases, leaving 8 bases between the germline ends. CDR1 and CDR2 (germline): SGHNT, YENEEA. CDR3 nucleotides: TGTGCCAGCAGCTTAGGTCAAGCGGAGACCCAGTACTTC. It is translated as CASSLGQAETQYF.

The genes are TRBV5-1 and TRBJ2-1; TRBD1 is a possible D gene (6 bases). The CDR3 runs 16 residues. Trimming stripped 1 base from V and 6 bases from J, with 17 bases between. Germline V gene sequence: CDR1 SGHRS, CDR2 YFSETQ. Here the CDR3 reads CASSLQPETGGNEQFF. The CDR3 bases are TGCGCCAGCAGCTTGCAGCCCGAGACAGGTGGCAATGAGCAGTTCTTC. Full variable domain (rest looked up from reference TRBV5-1 and TRBJ2-1): KAGVTQTPRYLIKTRGQQVTLSCSPISGHRSVSWYQQTPGQGLQFLFEYFSETQRNKGNFPGRFSGRQFSNSRSEMNVSTLELGDSALYLCASSLQPETGGNEQFFGPGTRLTVL.

The V gene is TRBV13, the J gene TRBJ2-5; 8 nucleotides align to TRBD2. The J call may be in error: the DNA end matches TRBJ2-7 better. This CDR3 is 16 amino acids long. Germline loops: CDR1 PRHDT, CDR2 FYEKMQ (reference sequence). This CDR3 is CASSPYGSGKTYEQYF. Written as DNA, the CDR3 is TGTGCCAGCAGCCCCTACGGTAGCGGGAAGACCTACGAGCAGTACTTC.

This chain connects TRBV5-1 to TRBJ2-7; the D gene is possibly TRBD2 (5 bases). CDR1 is SGHRS and CDR2 is YFSETQ in the germline V gene. With 0 bases removed from V and 2 bases from J, the gap between germline ends came to 15 bases. The CDR3 is 16 amino acids. CDR3 DNA sequence: TGCGCCAGCAGCTTGGTAATGGCGGGCGATGCCTACGAGCAGTACTTC. Its translation is CASSLVMAGDAYEQYF.

This clone was seen more than once but under ten times. The rearrangement uses TRBV28 and TRBJ1-5, with a tentative D call TRBD1 (5 bases). Germline CDR1 is MDHEN and CDR2 is SYDVKM. The CDR3 extends over 14 amino acids. V was pared by 9 bases and J by 7 bases, with 19 bases between. The CDR3 sequence: CASKWGSGEQPQHF. The CDR3 bases are TGTGCCAGTAAGTGGGGGAGCGGGGAACAGCCCCAGCATTTT.

The chain links TRBV7-9 to TRBJ1-1; perhaps TRBD1 as D (6 bases). V was shortened by 1 base and J by 4 bases, with 16 bases between the two germline ends. CDR3 length: 16 amino acids. Germline assignment: CDR1 SEHNR and CDR2 FQNEAQ (reference sequence). CDR3 sequence: CASSLDLQGGFTEAFF. The CDR3 nucleotides are TGTGCCAGCAGCTTAGATCTACAGGGTGGATTCACTGAAGCTTTCTTT. Looking up the rest from reference TRBV7-9 and TRBJ1-1 gives the full variable domain: DTGVSQNPRHKITKRGQNVTFRCDPISEHNRLYWYRQTLGQGPEFLTYFQNEAQLEKSRLLSDRFSAERPKGSFSTLEIQRTEQGDSAMYLCASSLDLQGGFTEAFFGQGTRLTVV.